This entry features one T cell receptor (beta chain) sequence. Its cognate antigen has yet to be identified. Nothing much larger sits one base from this clone, and base qualities are not available. In light of the paper, this sample's time point label describes: about 28 days (+/-7) after the second vaccine dose. AZD1222 recipients with second doses at about 4 weeks or about 12 weeks were pooled, because spike-specific TCR depth and breadth did not differ between schedules. Samples from vaccinated people were obtained from the UK trials COV001 and COV002, which included a single-blind randomized controlled phase 2/3 trial of AZD1222 (ChAdOx1 nCoV-19) in healthy adults. Trial participant PBMC samples were collected at day 0 and day 28 after the second dose for TCRbeta chain sequencing. The CDR3 regions of human TCRbeta chains were subjected to immunosequencing. Processing in the source paper ran as follows. Repertoire TCRs were checked for matches against a reference library of SARS-CoV-2-specific TCRs that had been generated using the MIRA antigen-specificity platform. Breadth was defined as the fraction of unique TCRs that were SARS-CoV-2-associated, and depth was defined as the fraction of total T cells that were SARS-CoV-2-associated. Each spike-specific TCR was assigned to its reactive spike region and to a CD4 or CD8 class using the MIRA data. Log10-transformed breadth and depth values were compared by one-way ANOVA with Sidak's multiple comparisons tests. Held by TCRdb, this immuneACCESS table contains in-frame sequences only and omits some clones. Under half of the omission traces to an unresolved V gene where checked; the cause of the rest is unknown. For V, J and clone size, that table is used; D and trimming come from the DNA. Recorded for this sample are around 150,000 clones; about 93% of them occurred a single time. The ten largest clones add up to approximately 7% of the sample.

The CDR3 spans 12 residues, from the cysteine through the phenylalanine. Solely the CDR3 DNA is kept, with 36 bases framed from the first base. CDR1 and CDR2 were assigned from the germline V gene (reference sequence) as SGHNT and YYREEE. V is shortened by 4 bases, J by 8 bases, and the region joining them spans 10 bases. This sample stems from a study of T cell responses to AZD1222 COVID-19 vaccine (dated by TCRdb to the early 2020s). In the study overall: A total of 233 trial participants underwent TCR sequencing, of whom roughly 210 received two doses of AZD1222 and about 26 received two doses of the MenACWY control vaccine. Enrollment into the trials was organized by age into subgroups of 18-55, 56-69 and 70-plus years, and those subgroups contained roughly 150, 30 and 60 TCR-sequenced participants, respectively.

Overall study outcomes, separate from this receptor: Nearly half of unique spike-specific TCRs reportedly recognized epitopes outside regions mutated in the B.1.351 and B.1.1.7 variants. In the small 56-69-year group, the increase in depth fell short of significance, most likely because of low power. Conclusions about previously exposed vaccinees were limited because only six AZD1222 recipients were SARS-CoV-2 seropositive at baseline. Participants were mostly white British and included more females than males, and it was suggested by the authors that clonal diversity may have been underestimated. Vaccine-associated CD4 TCRs spanned the whole spike protein, with dominant responses in regions 160-218 and 743-854. Because no day 14 peak-response samples were available, the repertoires could be characterized only after the peak T cell response. After two AZD1222 doses, spike-specific TCR breadth and depth were significantly higher than at day 0 and than in MenACWY recipients.

Recombination joined TRBV5-4 with TRBJ2-1; matching of 6 bases hints at TRBD1 as the D gene. Sequencing used peripheral blood, obtained 28 days after the second AZD1222 dose. This sequence originates from an adult who received the AZD1222 COVID-19 vaccine. The CDR3 amino acid sequence is: CASSRDNDEQFF. The nucleotides read TGTGCCAGCAGCCGGGACAACGATGAGCAGTTCTTC.